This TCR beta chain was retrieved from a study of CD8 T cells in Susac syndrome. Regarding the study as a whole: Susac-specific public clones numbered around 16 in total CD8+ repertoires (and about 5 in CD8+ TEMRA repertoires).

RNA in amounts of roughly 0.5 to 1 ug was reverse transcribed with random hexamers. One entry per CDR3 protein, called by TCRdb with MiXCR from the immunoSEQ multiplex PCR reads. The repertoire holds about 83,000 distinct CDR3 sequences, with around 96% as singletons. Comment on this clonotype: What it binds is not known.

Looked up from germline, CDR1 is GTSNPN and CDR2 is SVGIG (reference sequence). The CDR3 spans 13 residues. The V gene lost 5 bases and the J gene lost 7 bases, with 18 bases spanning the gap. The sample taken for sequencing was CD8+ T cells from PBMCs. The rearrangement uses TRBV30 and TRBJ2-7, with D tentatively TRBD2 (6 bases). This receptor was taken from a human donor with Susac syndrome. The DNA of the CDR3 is TGTGCCTGGGACCCGGGACTCAGCCGGGAGCAGTACTTC. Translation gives CAWDPGLSREQYF. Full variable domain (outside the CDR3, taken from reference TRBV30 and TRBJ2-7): SQTIHQWPATLVQPVGSPLSLECTVEGTSNPNLYWYRQAAGRGLQLLFYSVGIGQISSEVPQNLSASRPQDRQFILSSKKLLLSDSGFYLCAWDPGLSREQYFGPGTRLTVT.